This T cell receptor beta chain was identified in a study of T-cell memory formation after mild COVID-19. General observations from the study: The finding that pre-infection memory included some responding clones suggested that cross-reactive memory joined. For second-wave clones that peaked at day 37, SARS-CoV-2 specificity went unverified. Day 15 to 85 contracting clones showed balanced CD4/CD8; later expanders leaned CD4+.

This clonotype has a count of ten or more. The antigen remains undetermined. The CDR3 runs 15 residues. The V and J ends lost 0 bases and 0 bases respectively, with 8 bases between them. Germline CDR1 and CDR2: LNHNV and YYDKDF (reference sequence). TCR alpha and TCR beta cDNA libraries with sample barcodes and UMIs came from 5'RACE using constant-segment primers. TCRdb analysed the 5' RACE reads with MiXCR anew, one entry per CDR3 protein. The sample has 450,000 or so distinct CDR3 sequences; 20% are singletons. V and J are TRBV15 and TRBJ2-5; D might be TRBD1 (5 bases). The sequence was collected from an adult woman who had mild COVID-19 (a few samples of this study predate the infection). Cell type and time point are not known. Sequencing used PBMCs or a T cell subset sorted from them (not recorded which). CDR3 coding DNA: TGTGCCACCAGCAGAGAGCTGACAGACCAAGAGACCCAGTACTTC. Encoded protein: CATSRELTDQETQYF.